Presented here are 22 T cell receptor beta chains from one specimen sequenced in a study of T cells after yellow fever vaccination. TCRdb passed the 5' RACE reads through MiXCR, listing each CDR3 protein once. Of some 260,000 distinct CDR3 sequences in the sample, 5.2% are singletons; the top ten hold about 3.5%. The specimen was CD4+ T cells sorted from PBMCs, collected on the day of the yellow fever booster vaccination. Every receptor here comes from a man younger than 30 who received the YFV17D yellow fever vaccine.

This clonotype was seen at least ten times. The rearrangement joins TRBV20-1 to TRBJ1-2; D is undetermined. The CDR3 sequence is 12 residues long. The V end was cut by 6 bases, the J end by 0 bases, with 8 bases between. Germline V CDR1 and CDR2: DFQATT, SNEGSKA (reference sequence). The CDR3 spells CSATSANYGYTF. Written as DNA, the CDR3 is TGCAGTGCCACGAGCGCTAACTATGGCTACACCTTC.

This clonotype showed up many times. The chain joins TRBV6-2 or TRBV6-3 to TRBJ2-1; D remains unclear. The CDR3 contains 17 residues. The V end was cut by 0 bases, the J end by 4 bases, with 16 bases between. Per germline, CDR1 MNHEY and CDR2 SVGEGT. CDR3 in DNA: TGTGCCAGCAGTTACTCGAAACTGGGATCGGGTTACAATGAGCAGTTCTTC. Its translation: CASSYSKLGSGYNEQFF.

This clonotype was recorded many times. The J gene is TRBJ1-3, the V gene TRBV11-2, with 7 bases lining up with TRBD1. V lost 0 bases to trimming and J lost 4 bases; unmatched junction nucleotides: 3. Germline assignment: CDR1 SGHAT and CDR2 FQNNGV. CDR3 length: 15 residues. CDR3 sequence (DNA): TGTGCCAGCAGCTTAGAGACAGGGAGAGGAAACACCATATATTTT. It specifies CASSLETGRGNTIYF.

Only a few counts were recorded for this clonotype. The chain uses TRBV5-6 and TRBJ2-3; D gene ambiguous. The CDR3 covers 12 residues. Looked up from germline, CDR1 is SGHDT and CDR2 is YYEEEE. V lost 2 bases to trimming and J lost 5 bases, with 6 bases between them. The CDR3 DNA sequence: TGTGCCAGCAGCTTTGCGGTAGATACGCAGTATTTT. Its translation is CASSFAVDTQYF. The variable domain in full, completed from reference TRBV5-6 and TRBJ2-3, reads DAGVTQSPTHLIKTRGQQVTLRCSPKSGHDTVSWYQQALGQGPQFIFQYYEEEERQRGNFPDRFSGHQFPNYSSELNVNALLLGDSALYLCASSFAVDTQYFGPGTRLTVL.

The rearrangement uses TRBV5-1 and TRBJ2-3, with 8 bases that match TRBD2. Germline V gene lookup returns CDR1 SGHRS and CDR2 YFSETQ. The CDR3 totals 18 residues. After removal of 3 bases from V and 4 bases from J, the junction contained 16 bases not matched to a gene. CDR3 sequence reads: CASSSPVAGPRSPDTQYF. The CDR3 coding sequence is TGCGCCAGCAGCTCACCGGTAGCGGGGCCGAGGTCGCCAGATACGCAGTATTTT. Supplemented by reference TRBV5-1 and TRBJ2-3, the full variable domain reads KAGVTQTPRYLIKTRGQQVTLSCSPISGHRSVSWYQQTPGQGLQFLFEYFSETQRNKGNFPGRFSGRQFSNSRSEMNVSTLELGDSALYLCASSSPVAGPRSPDTQYFGPGTRLTVL.

This clonotype turned up a few times. The chain combines TRBV5-1 with TRBJ2-2; TRBD1 agrees at 7 bases. V was pared by 4 bases and J by 5 bases, with 5 bases of the junction left unmatched. CDR1 is SGHRS and CDR2 is YFSETQ in the germline V gene. The CDR3 has 14 residues. The CDR3 sequence is CASSQTGTTGELFF. The DNA of the CDR3 is TGCGCCAGCAGCCAGACAGGGACGACCGGGGAGCTGTTTTTT.

In regard to this clonotype: A much larger clone lies a single base off, so this may be a read error. The CDR3 here is CASSLGAKQYF. The CDR3 DNA is TGTGCCAGCAGTTTAGGGGCAAAGCAGTACTTC. V is TRBV12-3 or TRBV12-4 and J is TRBJ2-7; no definite D call. With 1 base removed from V and 8 bases from J, the gap between germline ends came to 6 bases. The CDR3 loop spans 11 amino acids.

The V gene is TRBV12-3 or TRBV12-4, the J gene TRBJ2-2; D assignment may be TRBD1 or TRBD2 (6 bases each). The V end lost 3 bases, the J end lost 7 bases, and 15 bases lay between the germline ends. CDR3 size: 15 residues. CDR3 bases: TGTGCCAGCAGTTTTGACCGGGGGCAAGGCGGGGAGCTGTTTTTT. As protein: CASSFDRGQGGELFF.

The chain links TRBV20-1 to TRBJ2-7; D is possibly TRBD2 (7 bases). Trimming pared 0 bases from V and 6 bases from J, leaving 15 bases between. The CDR3 is 14 amino acids. CDR1 and CDR2 (germline): DFQATT, SNEGSKA (reference sequence). The CDR3 sequence: CSARDTGRVGEQYF. For the CDR3, the DNA is TGCAGTGCTAGAGATACAGGGAGGGTAGGCGAGCAGTACTTC.

V gene TRBV20-1 combines with J gene TRBJ2-1; 11 bases fit TRBD2. The CDR3 contains 16 residues. The J segment lost 0 bases and the V segment lost 3 bases, leaving 4 bases of the junction unmatched. CDR1 is DFQATT and CDR2 is SNEGSKA in the germline V gene (reference sequence). The chain's CDR3 is CSARVAGGSSYNEQFF. The CDR3 DNA is TGCAGTGCTAGGGTAGCGGGGGGGAGCTCCTACAATGAGCAGTTCTTC.

This clonotype was counted between two and nine times. V usage is TRBV5-1 and J usage is TRBJ2-7; D could derive from TRBD1 or TRBD2 (6 bases each). Trimming stripped 0 bases from V and 6 bases from J, with 16 bases between. Germline loops: CDR1 SGHRS, CDR2 YFSETQ. The CDR3 totals 15 residues. The CDR3 nucleotides read TGCGCCAGCAGCTTGGCCCCGGGGGCGGTCGGCGAGCAGTACGTC. This encodes CASSLAPGAVGEQYV.

The chain is built from TRBV6-6 and TRBJ1-5; 8 bases fit TRBD1. Germline trimming cut 8 bases from V and 0 bases from J; bases unmatched to any gene: 9. Germline V gene sequence: CDR1 MNHNY, CDR2 SVGAGI (reference sequence). This CDR3 region has 16 residues. CDR3 coding DNA: TGTGCCAGCGTGGGGCAGGGGGCCTATAGCAATCAGCCCCAGCATTTT. Translated, it gives CASVGQGAYSNQPQHF.

This clonotype has at least ten counts. This chain links TRBV28 with TRBJ1-5; perhaps TRBD1 as D (5 bases). Germline assignment: CDR1 MDHEN and CDR2 SYDVKM. V was trimmed by 7 bases and J by 5 bases, leaving 12 bases between them. The CDR3 spans 13 residues. DNA of the CDR3: TGTGCCAGCACCTGGGGCAGTCATCAGCCCCAGCATTTT. This encodes CASTWGSHQPQHF. Drawing the rest from reference TRBV28 and TRBJ1-5, the complete variable domain is DVKVTQSSRYLVKRTGEKVFLECVQDMDHENMFWYRQDPGLGLRLIYFSYDVKMKEKGDIPEGYSVSREKKERFSLILESASTNQTSMYLCASTWGSHQPQHFGDGTRLSIL.

The chain joins TRBV10-3 to TRBJ2-3, with D possibly being TRBD1 (6 bases). CDR3 length: 15 amino acids. V was pared by 6 bases and J by 2 bases, with 15 bases between. Germline values: CDR1 ENHRY, CDR2 SYGVKD. As DNA, the CDR3 is TGTGCCATCAGCCTTCGACAGGCCCCCACAGATACGCAGTATTTT. It codes for CAISLRQAPTDTQYF.

The chain links TRBV10-3 to TRBJ2-2, with TRBD2 matching 8 bases. The V gene's germline CDR1 is ENHRY and CDR2 SYGVKD. The CDR3 runs to 15 residues. V trimming: 3 bases; J trimming: 3 bases; junction bases outside the gene matches: 3. DNA of the CDR3: TGTGCCATCAGTGAAGGAGCGGGGGACACCGGGGAGCTGTTTTTT. Its translation: CAISEGAGDTGELFF.

The chain couples TRBV6-2 or TRBV6-3 to TRBJ2-6; no reliable D call. The CDR3 contains 15 residues. Germline V gives CDR1 MNHEY, CDR2 SVGEGT. The germline V and J ends were trimmed by 2 bases and 2 bases, with 7 bases remaining between them. CDR3 nucleotide sequence: TGTGCCAGCAGTTACGGGAACCCTGGGGCCAACGTCCTGACTTTC. It yields the protein CASSYGNPGANVLTF.

This clonotype was recorded a few times. The V call is TRBV6-1, the J call TRBJ2-3, with TRBD2 as a possible D gene (6 bases). V lost 5 bases and J 4 bases, leaving 16 bases between the germline ends. The CDR3 has 15 residues. Germline V gene lookup returns CDR1 MNHNS and CDR2 SASEGT. CDR3 bases: TGTGCCAGCAGTTTGCTGGGGGGATCCCCAGATACGCAGTATTTT. Amino acids: CASSLLGGSPDTQYF.

A few counts support this clonotype. The chain carries TRBV4-2 and TRBJ2-1, with 11 bases matching TRBD2. The CDR3 is made up of 16 amino acids. The V and J ends lost 0 bases and 15 bases, in that order; junction bases with no gene match: 13. Germline V gene data show CDR1 as LGHNA and CDR2 as YNFKEQ. The CDR3 reads CASSQDLTSGGPRLFF. The CDR3 DNA is TGTGCCAGCAGCCAAGATCTAACTAGCGGGGGCCCTCGGTTGTTCTTC.

J is TRBJ2-5 and V is TRBV20-1, with D tentatively TRBD1 (5 bases). There are 16 residues in the CDR3. Trimming pared 5 bases from V and 0 bases from J, leaving 19 bases between. CDR1 and CDR2 from the germline V gene are DFQATT and SNEGSKA (reference sequence). The CDR3 DNA follows: TGCAGTGCTTTGCCCCCAGGGTCGGAGTACCAAGAGACCCAGTACTTC. It specifies CSALPPGSEYQETQYF.

The DNA for the CDR3 is TGTGCCAGCAGCTTAGGGAGCTTCGTAGGGGGGAGCGATCAGCCCCAGCATTTT. Encoded protein: CASSLGSFVGGSDQPQHF. The rearrangement links TRBV7-9 to TRBJ1-5, with D tentatively TRBD1 (6 bases). The germline CDR1 and CDR2 sequences are SEHNR and FQNEAQ (reference sequence). There are 18 residues in the CDR3. Trimming cost V 1 base and J 5 bases, with 21 bases left between them. The whole variable domain, filled in from reference TRBV7-9 and TRBJ1-5, reads DTGVSQNPRHKITKRGQNVTFRCDPISEHNRLYWYRQTLGQGPEFLTYFQNEAQLEKSRLLSDRFSAERPKGSFSTLEIQRTEQGDSAMYLCASSLGSFVGGSDQPQHFGDGTRLSIL.

V usage is TRBV6-5 and J usage is TRBJ1-6; no firm D call. V was trimmed by 6 bases and J by 7 bases, leaving 7 bases between them. In germline, CDR1 is MNHEY, CDR2 SVGAGI. The CDR3 has 12 amino acids. The DNA for the CDR3 is TGTGCCAGCAGACGAATCAATTCACCCCTCCACTTT. Encoded protein: CASRRINSPLHF.

Ten or more counts support this clonotype. The V call is TRBV29-1, the J call TRBJ1-2; D unclear. The ends were cut back, 5 bases at V and 6 bases at J, with 1 base in the middle. CDR1 is SQVTM, CDR2 ANQGSEA, per germline. This CDR3 is 8 amino acids long. CDR3 sequence: CSVNGYTF. DNA of the CDR3: TGCAGCGTTAATGGCTACACCTTC.